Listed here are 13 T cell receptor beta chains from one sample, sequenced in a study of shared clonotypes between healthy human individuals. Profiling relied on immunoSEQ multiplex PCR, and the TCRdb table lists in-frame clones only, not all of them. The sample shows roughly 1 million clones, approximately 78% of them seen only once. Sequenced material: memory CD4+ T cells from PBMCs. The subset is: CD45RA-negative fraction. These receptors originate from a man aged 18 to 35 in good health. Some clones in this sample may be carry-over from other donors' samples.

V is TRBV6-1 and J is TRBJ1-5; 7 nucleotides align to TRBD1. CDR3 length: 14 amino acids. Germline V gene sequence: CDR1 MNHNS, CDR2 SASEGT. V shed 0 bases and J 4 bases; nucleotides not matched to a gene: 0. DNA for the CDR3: TGTGCCAGCAGTGAAGCGGACAGGAATCAGCCCCAGCATTTT. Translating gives CASSEADRNQPQHF.

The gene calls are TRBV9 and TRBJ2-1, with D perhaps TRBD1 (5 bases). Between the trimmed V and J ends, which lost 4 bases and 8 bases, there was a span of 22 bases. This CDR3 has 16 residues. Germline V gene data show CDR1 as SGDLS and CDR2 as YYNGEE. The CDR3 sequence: CASSPQWSGMGDEQFF. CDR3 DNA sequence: TGTGCCAGCAGCCCCCAGTGGTCAGGGATGGGTGATGAGCAGTTCTTC. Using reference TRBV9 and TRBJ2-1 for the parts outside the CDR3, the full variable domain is DSGVTQTPKHLITATGQRVTLRCSPRSGDLSVYWYQQSLDQGLQFLIQYYNGEERAKGNILERFSAQQFPDLHSELNLSSLELGDSALYFCASSPQWSGMGDEQFFGPGTRLTVL.

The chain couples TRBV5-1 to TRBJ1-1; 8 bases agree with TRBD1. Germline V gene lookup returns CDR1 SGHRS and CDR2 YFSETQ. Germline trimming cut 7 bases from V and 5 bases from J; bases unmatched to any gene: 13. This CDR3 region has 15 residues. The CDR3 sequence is CASRPSGQVGTEAFF. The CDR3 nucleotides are TGCGCCAGCCGCCCATCGGGACAGGTAGGAACTGAAGCTTTCTTT.

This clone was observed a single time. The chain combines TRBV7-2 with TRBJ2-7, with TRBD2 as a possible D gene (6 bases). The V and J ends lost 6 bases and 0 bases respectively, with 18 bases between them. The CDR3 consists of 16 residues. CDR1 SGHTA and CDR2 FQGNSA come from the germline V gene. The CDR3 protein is CASSFRDSDSSYEQYF. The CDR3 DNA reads TGTGCCAGCAGTTTCCGGGACTCGGATAGCTCCTACGAGCAGTACTTC.

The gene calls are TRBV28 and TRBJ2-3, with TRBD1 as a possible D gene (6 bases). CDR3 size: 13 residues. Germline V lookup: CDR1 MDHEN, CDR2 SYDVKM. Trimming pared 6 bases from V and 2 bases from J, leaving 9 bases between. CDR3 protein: CASRDSYTDTQYF. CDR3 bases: TGTGCCAGCAGGGACAGTTACACAGATACGCAGTATTTT.

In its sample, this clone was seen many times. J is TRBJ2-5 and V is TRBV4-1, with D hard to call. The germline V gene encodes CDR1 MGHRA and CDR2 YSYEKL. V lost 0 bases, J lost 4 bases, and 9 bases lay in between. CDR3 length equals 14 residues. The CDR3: CASSQDEQVETQYF. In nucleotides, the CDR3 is TGCGCCAGCAGCCAAGATGAGCAGGTAGAGACCCAGTACTTC.

The chain's CDR3 is CASSLASYNEQFF. DNA for the CDR3: TGTGCCAGCAGCTTAGCTTCCTACAATGAGCAGTTCTTC. The V and J genes are TRBV11-3 and TRBJ2-1; no clear D gene. CDR3 size: 13 residues. V was pared by 1 base and J by 1 base, with 2 bases between. Per germline, CDR1 SGHNT and CDR2 YENEEA. The variable domain in full, with the rest retrieved from reference TRBV11-3 and TRBJ2-1, is EAGVVQSPRYKIIEKKQPVAFWCNPISGHNTLYWYLQNLGQGPELLIRYENEEAVDDSQLPKDRFSAERLKGVDSTLKIQPAELGDSAVYLCASSLASYNEQFFGPGTRLTVL.

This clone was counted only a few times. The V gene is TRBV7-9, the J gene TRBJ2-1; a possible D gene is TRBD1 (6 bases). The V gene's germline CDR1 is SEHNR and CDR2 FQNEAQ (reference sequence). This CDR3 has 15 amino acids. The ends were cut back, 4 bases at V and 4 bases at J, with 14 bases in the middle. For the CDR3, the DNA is TGTGCCAGCAGCTCGACCGGGACACCTTACAATGAGCAGTTCTTC. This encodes CASSSTGTPYNEQFF.

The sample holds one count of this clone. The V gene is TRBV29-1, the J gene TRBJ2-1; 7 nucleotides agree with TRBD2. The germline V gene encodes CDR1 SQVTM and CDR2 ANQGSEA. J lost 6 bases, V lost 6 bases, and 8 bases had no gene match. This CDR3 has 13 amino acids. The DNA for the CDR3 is TGCAGCGTCCGGGGGGTTTTGGTCAATGAGCAGTTCTTC. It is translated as CSVRGVLVNEQFF.

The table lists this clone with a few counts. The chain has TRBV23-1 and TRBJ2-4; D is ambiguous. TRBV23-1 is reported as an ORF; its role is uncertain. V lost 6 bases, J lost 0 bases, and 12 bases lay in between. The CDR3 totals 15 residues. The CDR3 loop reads CASRKPRVAKNIQYF. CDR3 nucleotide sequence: TGCGCCAGCAGGAAGCCCCGCGTAGCCAAAAACATTCAGTACTTC.

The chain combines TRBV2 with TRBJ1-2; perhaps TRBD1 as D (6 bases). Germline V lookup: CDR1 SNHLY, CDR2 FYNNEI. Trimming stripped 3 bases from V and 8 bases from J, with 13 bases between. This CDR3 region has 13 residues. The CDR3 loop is CASSDGQGYGYTF. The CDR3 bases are TGTGCCAGCAGTGATGGGCAGGGGTACGGCTACACCTTC.

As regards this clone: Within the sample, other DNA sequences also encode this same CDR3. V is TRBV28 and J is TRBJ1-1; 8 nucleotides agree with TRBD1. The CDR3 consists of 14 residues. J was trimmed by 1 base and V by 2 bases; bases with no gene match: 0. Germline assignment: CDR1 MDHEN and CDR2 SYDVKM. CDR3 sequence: CASSLTGGNTEAFF. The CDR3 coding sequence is TGTGCCAGCAGTTTAACAGGGGGGAACACTGAAGCTTTCTTT.

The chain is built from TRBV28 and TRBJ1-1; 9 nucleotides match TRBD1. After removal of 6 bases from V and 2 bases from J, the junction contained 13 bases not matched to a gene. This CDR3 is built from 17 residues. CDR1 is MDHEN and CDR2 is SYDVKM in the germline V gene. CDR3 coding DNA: TGTGCCAGCAGATACCTCCCGGGACAGGGAGGAAACACTGAAGCTTTCTTT. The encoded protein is CASRYLPGQGGNTEAFF.